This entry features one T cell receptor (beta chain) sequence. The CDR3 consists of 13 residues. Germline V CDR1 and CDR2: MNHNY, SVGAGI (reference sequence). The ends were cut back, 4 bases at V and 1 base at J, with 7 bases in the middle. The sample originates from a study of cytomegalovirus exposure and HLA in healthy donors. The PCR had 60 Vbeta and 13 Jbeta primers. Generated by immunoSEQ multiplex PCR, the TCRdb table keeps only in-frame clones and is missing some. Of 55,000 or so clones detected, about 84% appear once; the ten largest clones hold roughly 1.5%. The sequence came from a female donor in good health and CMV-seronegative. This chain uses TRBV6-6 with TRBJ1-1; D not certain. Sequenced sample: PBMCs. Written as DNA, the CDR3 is TGTGCCAGCAGTTCTCTAGGGAACACTGAAGCTTTCTTT. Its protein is CASSSLGNTEAFF.